These T cell receptor beta chains were read from a single sample in a study of blood T cell repertoires in COVID-19. Method: immunoSEQ multiplex PCR; TCRdb's copy keeps in-frame clones and lacks some. The sample records 150,000 to 200,000 clones, about 89% being singletons. The sequenced sample consisted of PBMCs or T cells enriched from blood (not recorded which). The receptors shown here come from a woman between 18 and 30 years old who had recovered from COVID-19. Each CDR3 is given without its conserved first and last residue.

V,J,CDR3
TRBV6-2/TRBV6-3,TRBJ2-3,ASSYYSGGTDTQY
TRBV12-3/TRBV12-4,TRBJ2-1,ASRSRSEQF
TRBV28,TRBJ2-7,ASSSRYEQY
TRBV28,TRBJ2-1,ASSASTGGAYNEQF
TRBV5-8,TRBJ2-6,ASSAGTASGANVLT
TRBV4-2,TRBJ1-4,ASSLGQGLEKLF
TRBV28,TRBJ1-5,ASSSDGTGSNQPQH
TRBV5-6,TRBJ1-2,ASSFLSGIRIGSGYT
TRBV7-2,TRBJ2-5,ASSLGAIETQY
TRBV5-4,TRBJ1-1,ASRPGWGTEAF
TRBV9,TRBJ1-5,ASSYGQGDQPQH
TRBV7-8,TRBJ2-7,ASSPRDRSSYEQY
TRBV5-1,TRBJ1-2,ASSFTGDNYGYT
TRBV9,TRBJ2-7,ASSSSGGPSYEQY
TRBV5-1,TRBJ2-7,ASAGTHEQY
TRBV5-1,TRBJ1-1,ASSLRTGWNTEAF
TRBV21-1,TRBJ1-2,ASSKSDREPNYGYT
TRBV9,TRBJ1-1,ASSAWGGLNTEAF
TRBV3-1/TRBV3-2,TRBJ1-2,ASSQEGSYGYT
TRBV19,TRBJ2-2,ASSTGSNTGELF
TRBV12-3/TRBV12-4,TRBJ1-5,ASTLNSNQPQH
TRBV13,TRBJ1-1,ASSSRGSEAF
TRBV10-3,TRBJ1-2,AISPTNYGYT
TRBV6-4,TRBJ2-3,ASSDDPAGGITDTQY
TRBV15,TRBJ1-4,ATSSGQLNEKLF
TRBV29-1,TRBJ2-1,SVDERGYF
TRBV7-2,TRBJ2-1,ASSQGKRQGRDEQF
TRBV7-8,TRBJ2-3,ASSFRQGTADTQY
TRBV4-1,TRBJ2-1,ASSQGSTGYNEQF
TRBV24-1,TRBJ1-1,ATSTGLDTEAF
TRBV18,TRBJ2-7,ASSLRGDFYEQY
TRBV28,TRBJ1-2,ASGETGRRVLVDGYT
TRBV6-5,TRBJ1-1,ASSPSGGRAF
TRBV27,TRBJ1-6,ASSLFVGKSLH
TRBV13,TRBJ1-2,ASSLGLIDGYT
TRBV28,TRBJ1-2,ASSSDSLGSYGYT
TRBV5-8,TRBJ2-7,ASSLAAGDSYEQY
TRBV15,TRBJ2-7,ATSRDVSLQY
TRBV27,TRBJ1-6,ASSSTGVSYNSPLH
TRBV7-2,TRBJ2-3,ASSSWGGFTDTQY
TRBV6-5,TRBJ2-2,ASSTGLAGGGELF
TRBV30,TRBJ2-5,AWETGAGQETQY